This entry lists 16 T cell receptor beta chains sequenced from one sample in a study of CD8+ T cells in alopecia areata. Extracted RNA was reverse transcribed into cDNA, the sequencing template. Data came from immunoSEQ multiplex PCR; TCRdb stores just in-frame clones and leaves some out. The repertoire has about 150,000 clones, around 50% of them found once; the top ten carry about 6.8%. Here the sequenced sample was CD4+ T cells sorted from blood, taken at week 0. These receptors came from a human donor with alopecia areata.

This clone occurred once. The CDR3 protein is CASSFGQFNSPLHF. The CDR3 region has the DNA TGTGCCAGCAGCTTCGGACAGTTTAATTCACCCCTCCACTTT. The chain combines TRBV5-4 with TRBJ1-6; D is possibly TRBD1 (6 bases). V dropped 2 bases and J dropped 6 bases, with 9 bases sitting between them. This CDR3 is 14 amino acids long. Germline V gene lookup returns CDR1 SGHNT and CDR2 YYREEE (reference sequence).

This chain joins TRBV2 and TRBJ1-2; D gene unclear. CDR3 size: 13 residues. Trimming took off 3 bases at V and 2 bases at J, with 7 bases between the two ends. Germline CDR1 SNHLY, CDR2 FYNNEI. The CDR3 nucleotides are TGTGCCAGCAGTGATGGTCAGAACTATGGCTACACCTTC. It specifies CASSDGQNYGYTF.

This chain uses TRBV30 with TRBJ1-2, with D possibly being TRBD1 (6 bases). The CDR3 extends over 13 amino acids. Germline-derived CDR1 and CDR2 are GTSNPN and SVGIG (reference sequence). V lost 4 bases to trimming and J lost 7 bases, with 16 bases between them. The CDR3 sequence: CAWTPLGAGGYTF. The CDR3 nucleotides read TGTGCCTGGACACCCCTGGGGGCCGGTGGCTACACCTTC.

This clone has a single count. The chain combines TRBV30 with TRBJ1-1; 8 nucleotides align to TRBD1. CDR1 and CDR2 from the germline V gene are GTSNPN and SVGIG (reference sequence). This CDR3 is 13 amino acids long. J gave up 1 base and V 3 bases, and 1 base lay outside the gene matches. DNA of the CDR3: TGTGCCTGGAGGGGACAGGAGAACACTGAAGCTTTCTTT. It encodes CAWRGQENTEAFF.

V is TRBV27 and J is TRBJ1-2; 7 positions agree with TRBD1. Germline CDR1 is MNHEY and CDR2 is SMNVEV (reference sequence). The CDR3 is made up of 12 amino acids. Losses at the gene ends were 8 bases for V and 4 bases for J; bases not matched to a gene: 4. CDR3 in DNA: TGTGCCAGCTCCAGGACAGGCTATGGCTACACCTTC. It yields the protein CASSRTGYGYTF.

The table lists this clone with a few counts. The V and J genes are TRBV10-3 and TRBJ1-1; no firm D call. CDR3 length: 14 residues. From germline, CDR1 is ENHRY and CDR2 SYGVKD. The V and J ends lost 0 bases and 1 base respectively, with 6 bases between them. CDR3 sequence reads: CAISESEGNTEAFF. For the CDR3, the DNA is TGTGCCATCAGTGAGTCTGAAGGGAACACTGAAGCTTTCTTT.

The J gene is TRBJ2-7, the V gene TRBV29-1; 7 nucleotides agree with TRBD1. Germline CDR1 reads SQVTM; CDR2 reads ANQGSEA. V was clipped by 5 bases and J by 0 bases; unmatched bases: 7. CDR3 length equals 14 residues. DNA for the CDR3: TGCAGCGTTAATCCCGACAGGGTCTCCTACGAGCAGTACTTC. This encodes CSVNPDRVSYEQYF.

The chain has TRBV15 and TRBJ2-3; maybe TRBD2 (8 bases). The V and J ends lost 5 bases and 2 bases respectively, with 23 bases between them. CDR3 length: 18 amino acids. Germline V gene lookup returns CDR1 LNHNV and CDR2 YYDKDF (reference sequence). This chain's CDR3 is CATSQGGGLADYTDTQYF. The DNA for the CDR3 is TGTGCCACCAGCCAGGGGGGTGGACTAGCCGATTACACAGATACGCAGTATTTT.

There are a few counts of this clone. CDR3 region: CSAQQSLNQPQHF. Written as DNA, the CDR3 is TGCAGCGCCCAACAGTCCTTAAATCAGCCCCAGCATTTT. V is TRBV29-1 and J is TRBJ1-5, with D uncertain. There are 13 residues in the CDR3. Per the germline V gene, CDR1 is SQVTM and CDR2 is ANQGSEA. Trimming took off 7 bases at V and 4 bases at J, with 14 bases between the two ends.

The chain uses TRBV11-2 and TRBJ2-3, with 11 nucleotides matching TRBD2. Trimming took 5 bases from V and 3 from J; bases not matched to a gene: 4. Looked up from germline, CDR1 is SGHAT and CDR2 is FQNNGV. The CDR3 length is 15 residues. Here the CDR3 DNA reads TGTGCCAGCAGCCCCACTAGCGGGGGAACAGATACGCAGTATTTT. Its protein product is CASSPTSGGTDTQYF.

The rearrangement uses TRBV4-1 and TRBJ1-2; D is ambiguous. The V gene lost 0 bases and the J gene lost 12 bases, with 8 bases spanning the gap. The CDR3 runs 11 residues. In germline, CDR1 is MGHRA, CDR2 YSYEKL. The DNA of the CDR3 is TGCGCCAGCAGCCAAGATACCGTACACACCTTC. Its protein is CASSQDTVHTF.

This clone was observed a single time. The J gene is TRBJ2-7, the V gene TRBV11-2; 7 bases are a match to TRBD1. Germline trimming cut 7 bases from V and 10 bases from J; bases unmatched to any gene: 7. CDR1 and CDR2 from the germline V gene are SGHAT and FQNNGV. CDR3 length: 11 amino acids. CDR3 sequence (DNA): TGTGCCAGCACCAACTGGACAGGCCAGTACTTC. Translating gives CASTNWTGQYF. The full variable domain, in which reference TRBV11-2 and TRBJ2-7 provide the parts outside the CDR3, is EAGVAQSPRYKIIEKRQSVAFWCNPISGHATLYWYQQILGQGPKLLIQFQNNGVVDDSQLPKDRFSAERLKGVDSTLKIQPAKLEDSAVYLCASTNWTGQYFGPGTRLTVT.

The chain employs TRBV7-9 and TRBJ2-7, with D unclear. The CDR3 runs to 12 residues. V lost 2 bases, J lost 7 bases, and 9 bases lay in between. Germline V gene lookup returns CDR1 SEHNR and CDR2 FQNEAQ (reference sequence). Written as DNA, the CDR3 is TGTGCCAGCAGCTTAACGGAAAGGGAGCAGTACTTC. Protein product: CASSLTEREQYF.

This clone is a singleton in its sample. The genes are TRBV10-3 and TRBJ1-1; a possible D gene is TRBD1 (5 bases). V lost 0 bases and J 1 base, leaving 12 bases between the germline ends. The CDR3 is made up of 16 amino acids. Germline CDR1 ENHRY, CDR2 SYGVKD. The CDR3 DNA reads as TGTGCCATCAGTGAGTCGCCAGGGAGAGGGAACACTGAAGCTTTCTTT. Its protein product is CAISESPGRGNTEAFF.

This rearrangement joins TRBV30 to TRBJ1-2, with 9 bases that match TRBD1. This CDR3 contains 14 residues. Per the germline V gene, CDR1 is GTSNPN and CDR2 is SVGIG (reference sequence). V lost 3 bases, J lost 2 bases, and 4 bases stayed unmatched. CDR3 residues: CAWRLDRGNYGYTF. In DNA, the CDR3 is TGTGCCTGGAGGTTGGACAGGGGAAACTATGGCTACACCTTC.

The chain joins TRBV7-2 to TRBJ2-3, with a weak D call TRBD2 (5 bases). This CDR3 has 13 residues. V lost 1 base to trimming and J lost 4 bases, with 6 bases between them. From germline, CDR1 is SGHTA and CDR2 FQGNSA. The CDR3 DNA reads TGTGCCAGCAGCTTAGTTAGCGCAGATACGCAGTATTTT. It is translated as CASSLVSADTQYF. The full variable domain, in which reference TRBV7-2 and TRBJ2-3 provide the parts outside the CDR3, is GAGVSQSPSNKVTEKGKDVELRCDPISGHTALYWYRQSLGQGLEFLIYFQGNSAPDKSGLPSDRFSAERTGGSVSTLTIQRTQQEDSAVYLCASSLVSADTQYFGPGTRLTVL.